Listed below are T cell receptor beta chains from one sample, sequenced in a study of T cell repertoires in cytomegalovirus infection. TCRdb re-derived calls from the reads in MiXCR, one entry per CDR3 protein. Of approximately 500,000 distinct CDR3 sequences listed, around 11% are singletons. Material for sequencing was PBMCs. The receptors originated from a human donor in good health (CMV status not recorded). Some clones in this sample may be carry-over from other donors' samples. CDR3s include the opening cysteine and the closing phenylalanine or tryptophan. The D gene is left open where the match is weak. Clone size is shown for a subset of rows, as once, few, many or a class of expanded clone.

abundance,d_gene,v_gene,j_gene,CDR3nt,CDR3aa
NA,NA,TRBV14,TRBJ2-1,TGTGCCAGCAGCCCGGGACGCCTCTCCTACAATGAGCAGTTCTTC,CASSPGRLSYNEQFF
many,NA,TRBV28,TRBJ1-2,TGTGCCGGGGAGAAGACGGCCGGAGGCTATGGCTACACCTTC,CAGEKTAGGYGYTF
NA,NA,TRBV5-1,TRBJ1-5,TGCGCCAGCAGCCCAGGGGTCAGGGGTAGCAATCAGCCCCAGCATTTT,CASSPGVRGSNQPQHF
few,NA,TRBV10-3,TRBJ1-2,TGTGCCATCAGTGAAGGTTCGAGCGGAGGCTATGGCTACACCTTC,CAISEGSSGGYGYTF
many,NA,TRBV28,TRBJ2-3,TGTGCCAGCAGCCCTTCGGGAATAGCGGCAGATACGCAGTATTTT,CASSPSGIAADTQYF
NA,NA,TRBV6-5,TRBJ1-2,TGTGCCAGCAGTCCAGGCCGGAGGAGCTACACCTTC,CASSPGRRSYTF
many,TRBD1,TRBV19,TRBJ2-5,TGTGCCAGTAGTATCGGGACAGCTATCCAAGAGACCCAGTACTTC,CASSIGTAIQETQYF
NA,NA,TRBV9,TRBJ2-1,TGTGCCAGCAGCGTAGCTACGAGGGGGGAGCCCTACAATGAGCAGTTCTTC,CASSVATRGEPYNEQFF
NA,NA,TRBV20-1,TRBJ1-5,TGCAGTGCTAGAGTAGGGGTCTTGAGCAATCAGCCCCAGCATTTT,CSARVGVLSNQPQHF
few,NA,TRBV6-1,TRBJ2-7,TGTGCCAGCAGTTACGGGGTGCAGGGATCCTACGAGCAGTACTTC,CASSYGVQGSYEQYF
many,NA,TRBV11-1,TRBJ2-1,TGTGCCAGCAGCTCCTATGCCGGGACTCCAGGAGGGGATGAGCAGTTCTTC,CASSSYAGTPGGDEQFF
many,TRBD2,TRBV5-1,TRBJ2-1,TGCGCCAGCAGCACCGGACTAGCGGGAGAGCTTCCCAATGAGCAGTTCTTC,CASSTGLAGELPNEQFF
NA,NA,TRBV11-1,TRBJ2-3,TGTGCCAGCAGCTCCAGGGAGTGGGGTAGCACAGATACGCAGTATTTT,CASSSREWGSTDTQYF
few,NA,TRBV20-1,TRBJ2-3,TGCAGTGCTAGAGATGTCGGCCCCACAGATACGCAGTATTTT,CSARDVGPTDTQYF
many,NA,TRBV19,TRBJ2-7,TGTGCCAGTAAAGGGGGTGGATCCTACGAGCAGTACTTC,CASKGGGSYEQYF
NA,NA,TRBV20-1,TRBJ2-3,TGCAGTGCAGAGCCACCCGGCACTAGCACAGATACGCAGTATTTT,CSAEPPGTSTDTQYF
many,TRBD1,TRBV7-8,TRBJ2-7,TGTGCCAGCAGCCCCCCGGGACAGGGCCCCTACGAGCAGTACTTC,CASSPPGQGPYEQYF
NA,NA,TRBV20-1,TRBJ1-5,TGCAGTGCTAGTGGGCAGTATAGCAATCAGCCCCAGCATTTT,CSASGQYSNQPQHF
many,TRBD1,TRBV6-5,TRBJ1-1,TGTGCCAGCAGTTACAGGGACAGGCCGAACACTGAAGCTTTCTTT,CASSYRDRPNTEAFF
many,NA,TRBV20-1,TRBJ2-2,TGCAGTGCCCCCGCTCGGGGTTCGAACACCGGGGAGCTGTTTTTT,CSAPARGSNTGELFF
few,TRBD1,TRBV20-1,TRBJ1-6,TGCAGTGCTAGAGTCTTAGCCGGGACAGGGACATTGCGTTATAATTCACCCCTCCACTTT,CSARVLAGTGTLRYNSPLHF
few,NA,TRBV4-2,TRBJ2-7,TGTGCCAGCAGCCCCACCGGGCCATCCTTCTACGAGCAGTACTTC,CASSPTGPSFYEQYF
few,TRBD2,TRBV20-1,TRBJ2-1,TGCAGTGCCCACCGGGCGGGGGAGAAAATCTCCTACAATGAGCAGTTCTTC,CSAHRAGEKISYNEQFF
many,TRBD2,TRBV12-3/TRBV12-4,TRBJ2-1,TGTGCCAGCAGTTATGGGATCCTGCTAGCGGGAGATAACAATGAGCAGTTCTTC,CASSYGILLAGDNNEQFF
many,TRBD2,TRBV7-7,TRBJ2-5,TGTGCTAGCAGCCCAAAACGGGAGGGAATCCAAGAGACCCAGTACTTC,CASSPKREGIQETQYF
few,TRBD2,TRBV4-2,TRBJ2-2,TGTGCCAGCAGCCAAGTATCCGGGAGGGGCACCGGGGAGCTGTTTTTT,CASSQVSGRGTGELFF
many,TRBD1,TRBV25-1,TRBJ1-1,TGTGCCAGCAGTGAATTGACAGGGAGGCGGGACACTGAAGCTTTCTTT,CASSELTGRRDTEAFF
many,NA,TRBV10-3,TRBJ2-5,TGTGCCATCAGTGAGTCTGAAGAGACCCAGTACTTC,CAISESEETQYF
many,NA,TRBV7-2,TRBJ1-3,TGTGCCAGCAGCAATCGGGGATCTGGAAACACCATATATTTT,CASSNRGSGNTIYF
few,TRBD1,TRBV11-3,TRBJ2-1,TGTGCCAGCAGCGCGACCTTCAGGGGGCGATTTGGGTCCTACAATGAGCAGTTCTTC,CASSATFRGRFGSYNEQFF
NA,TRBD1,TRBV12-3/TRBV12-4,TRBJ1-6,TGTGCCAGCAGTTTAGACAGGGGGAATTCACCCCTCTACTTC,CASSLDRGNSPLYF
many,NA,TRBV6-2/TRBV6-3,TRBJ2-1,TGTGCCAGCAGTTACTCCGCGCCCGGGTCCTACAATGAGCAGTTCTTC,CASSYSAPGSYNEQFF